The 11 T cell receptor delta chains presented below share a single source sample, sequenced in a study of gamma-delta chains in newborns, infants, children. TCRdb reanalysed the reads with CATT. The sample gives 9,200 or so delta-chain clones, about 23% of which show up once; 4.4% is in the top ten. Sample: blood. These receptors came from a child who was a newborn, infant or young child, either healthy, febrile or measles-vaccinated (not recorded which).

The chain recombines TRDV2 with TRDJ1; 9 bases are a match to TRDD3. Germline-derived CDR1 and CDR2 are GEAIGNYY and EKD. V shed 0 bases, J shed 3 bases, and the junction held 4 bases outside the gene matches. The CDR3 has 15 amino acids. The CDR3 DNA reads TGTGCCTGTGACACCGCTGGGGGATCGGCCGATAAACTCATCTTT. It specifies CACDTAGGSADKLIF.

In this sample, this clone turned up a few times. V gene TRDV2 combines with J gene TRDJ1, with D possibly TRDD3 on 5 matching bases. CDR3 length: 21 amino acids. Germline V CDR1 and CDR2: GEAIGNYY, EKD. V lost 0 bases, J lost 4 bases, and 32 bases lay in between. CDR3 sequence reads: CACDTVDRRYILRNSVDKLIF. CDR3 sequence (DNA): TGTGCCTGTGACACCGTGGATAGGCGATACATACTACGAAACTCAGTCGATAAACTCATCTTT.

About this clone: This CDR3 is also generated by other DNA sequences in the sample. The gene calls are TRDV2 and TRDJ3; 7 bases fit TRDD3. The CDR3 consists of 24 residues. V gave up 1 base and J gave up 0 bases; unmatched junction bases: 23. In germline, CDR1 is GEAIGNYY, CDR2 EKD. DNA for the CDR3: TGTGCCTGTGACACGGCTCCCAGCTTCTCTGGGGGGTCGCACAGCTCCTGGGACACCCGACAGATGTTTTTC. Protein sequence: CACDTAPSFSGGSHSSWDTRQMFF.

Comment on this clone: One end of the junction fails to match germline, which may point to a read error. This specimen includes other DNA sequences encoding the same CDR3. The rearrangement links TRDV1 to TRDJ1; TRDD3 aligns across 7 bases. Germline CDR1 is TSWWSYY and CDR2 is QGS. CDR3 length: 18 amino acids. The CDR3: CALGELSTYWGWGDKLIF. The CDR3, as DNA: TGTGCTCTTGGGGAACTCTCCACTTACTGGGGATGGGGCGATAAACTCATCTTC.

This chain uses TRDV2 with TRDJ1, with 9 bases aligning to TRDD3. Germline lookup yields CDR1 GEAIGNYY and CDR2 EKD. V shed 2 bases, J shed 0 bases, and the junction held 15 bases outside the gene matches. This CDR3 spans 19 amino acids. DNA of the CDR3: TGTGCCTGTGACAGTCTGGCTGGGGGATTCACTTCGTACACCGATAAACTCATCTTT. Its translation: CACDSLAGGFTSYTDKLIF.

V gene TRDV2 combines with J gene TRDJ1; possible D gene TRDD3, 5 bases. The CDR3 runs 14 residues. Between the trimmed V and J ends, which lost 0 bases and 8 bases, there was a span of 15 bases. CDR1 is GEAIGNYY, CDR2 EKD, per germline. This CDR3 is CACDTVKGAPKLIF. Here the CDR3 DNA reads TGTGCCTGTGACACCGTGAAGGGGGCTCCAAAACTCATCTTT.

In this sample, this clone turned up a few times. This chain joins TRDV2 and TRDJ1; 10 nucleotides agree with TRDD3. This CDR3 spans 19 amino acids. CDR1 GEAIGNYY and CDR2 EKD come from the germline V gene. J gave up 0 bases and V 1 base, and 13 bases lay outside the gene matches. The CDR3 loop is CACDTLQVHWGIYTDKLIF. CDR3 in DNA: TGTGCCTGTGACACTCTTCAAGTCCACTGGGGGATTTACACCGATAAACTCATCTTT.

The sample holds a few counts of this clone. One end of the junction fails to match germline, which may point to a read error. This rearrangement joins TRDV2 to TRDJ4; D unclear. The germline V gene has CDR1 GEAIGNYY and CDR2 EKD. There are 18 residues in the CDR3. The CDR3 reads CACDTVGNLRQKTRTLIF. CDR3 nucleotides: TGTGCCTGTGACACCGTGGGAAACCTTAGACAAAAGACCAGAACCCTGATCTTT.

This chain connects TRDV2 to TRDJ1, with TRDD3 identical over 9 bases. Trimming took 0 bases from V and 4 from J; bases not matched to a gene: 8. This CDR3 has 16 residues. Germline V gene data show CDR1 as GEAIGNYY and CDR2 as EKD. The CDR3 region is CACDTVDHWGSDKLIF. As DNA, the CDR3 is TGTGCCTGTGACACCGTCGATCACTGGGGGAGCGATAAACTCATCTTT.

With regard to this clone: Being one base from a much bigger clone, this may be a read error. The V call is TRDV1, the J call TRDJ2; D not resolved. This CDR3 region has 14 residues. Germline V lookup: CDR1 TSWWSYY, CDR2 QGS. CDR3 amino acids: CALGVTGPTAHLFF. The CDR3 DNA is TGTGCTCTTGGGGTCACCGGCCCGACAGCACACCTCTTCTTT.

This clone appeared a few times. Distinct nucleotide sequences in the sample also encode this CDR3. V usage is TRDV2 and J usage is TRDJ1; possible D gene TRDD3, 5 bases. Germline CDR1 GEAIGNYY, CDR2 EKD. Trimming stripped 2 bases from V and 1 base from J, with 25 bases between. The CDR3 covers 19 residues. CDR3 protein: CACDSVESSTGGPTDKLIF. CDR3 coding DNA: TGTGCCTGTGACAGCGTAGAATCCTCTACTGGAGGACCCACCGATAAACTCATCTTT.